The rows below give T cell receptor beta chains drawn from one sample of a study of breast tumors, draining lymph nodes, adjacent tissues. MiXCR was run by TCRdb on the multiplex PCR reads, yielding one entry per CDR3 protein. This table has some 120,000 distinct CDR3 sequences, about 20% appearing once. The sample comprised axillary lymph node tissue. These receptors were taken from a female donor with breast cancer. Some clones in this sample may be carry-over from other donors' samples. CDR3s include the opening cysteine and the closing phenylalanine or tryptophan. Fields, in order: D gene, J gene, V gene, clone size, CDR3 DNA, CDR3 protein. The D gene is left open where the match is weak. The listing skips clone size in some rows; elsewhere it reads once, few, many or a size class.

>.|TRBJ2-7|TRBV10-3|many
TGTGCCACCACACCCGTTTCTTTCTCCTACGAGCAGTACTTC
CATTPVSFSYEQYF
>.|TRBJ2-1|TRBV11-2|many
TGTGCCAGCAGCTCACAGGGTATTGGGAATGAGCAGTTCTTC
CASSSQGIGNEQFF
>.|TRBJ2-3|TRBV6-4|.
TGTGCCAGCAGGCAATTTGCGGCTAGCACAGATACGCAGTATTTT
CASRQFAASTDTQYF
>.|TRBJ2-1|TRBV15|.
TGTGCCACCAGCGAAAAGGACTTCAATGAGCAGTTCTTC
CATSEKDFNEQFF
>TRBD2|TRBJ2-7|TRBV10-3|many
TGTGCCATCAGTGACTATGGACTAGCGGGAGGTTCCTCCTACGAGCAGTACTTC
CAISDYGLAGGSSYEQYF
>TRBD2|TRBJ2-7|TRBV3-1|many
TGTGCCAGCAGCCTTCGGACTAGCGGGAGCGAGCAGTACTTC
CASSLRTSGSEQYF
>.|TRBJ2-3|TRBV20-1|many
TGCAGTGCCCCCGAAGGAGGGGGACCGACAGATACGCAGTATTTT
CSAPEGGGPTDTQYF
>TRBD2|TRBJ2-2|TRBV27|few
TGTGCCAGCAGATCCATTCTAGCGGGGCACACCGGGGAGCTGTTTTTT
CASRSILAGHTGELFF
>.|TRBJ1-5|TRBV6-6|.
TGTGCCAGCAGTTACTCCCAGCCCAATCAGCCCCAGCATTTT
CASSYSQPNQPQHF
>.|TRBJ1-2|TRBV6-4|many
TGTGCCAGCAGTGACTCAGGGGGCTATGGCTACACCTTC
CASSDSGGYGYTF
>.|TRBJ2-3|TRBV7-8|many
TGTGCCAGCAGCTCCTCGGTTAGCACAGATACGCAGTATTTT
CASSSSVSTDTQYF
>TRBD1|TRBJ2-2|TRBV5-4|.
TGTGCCAGCAGCTTGGGACAGGGGATTCCCTTCCCCGAGCTGTTTTTT
CASSLGQGIPFPELFF
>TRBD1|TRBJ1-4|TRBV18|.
TGTGCCAGCTCACCGACCGGGACAGGGGAGGGGAAACTGTTTTTT
CASSPTGTGEGKLFF
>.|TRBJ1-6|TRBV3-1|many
TGTGCCAGCAGCACGGGACGGAGTAATTCACCCCTCCACTTT
CASSTGRSNSPLHF
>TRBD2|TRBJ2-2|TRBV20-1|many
TGCAGTGCTATACTAGCGGGAGGGACCGGGGAGCTGTTTTTT
CSAILAGGTGELFF
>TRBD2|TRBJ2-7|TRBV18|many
TGTGCCAGCTCGCCCCTCCCCGGGACTAGCACCTACGAGCAGTACTTC
CASSPLPGTSTYEQYF
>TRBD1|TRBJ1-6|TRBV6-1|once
TGTGCCAGCAGTGAGCCCACAGGGGACTCACCCCTCCACTTT
CASSEPTGDSPLHF
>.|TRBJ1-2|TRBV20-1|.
TGCAGTGCCAGGGGAGAGGTGGGCTATGGCTACACCTTC
CSARGEVGYGYTF
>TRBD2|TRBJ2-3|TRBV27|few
TGTGCCAGCAGTTTTTCGACTAGCGGGGGGATCACAGATACGCAGTATTTT
CASSFSTSGGITDTQYF
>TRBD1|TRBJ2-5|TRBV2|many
TGTGCCAGCAGTAAGGACAGGCCGGGCCAAGAGACCCAGTACTTC
CASSKDRPGQETQYF
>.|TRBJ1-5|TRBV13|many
TGTGCCAGCAGCTTACGGGGGGTTCAGCCCCAGCATTTT
CASSLRGVQPQHF
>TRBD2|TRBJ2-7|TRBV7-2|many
TGTGCCAGCAGCCCCTCGAGGCTAGCGGGAGGCTACGAGCAGTACTTC
CASSPSRLAGGYEQYF
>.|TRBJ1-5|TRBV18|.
TGTGCCAGCTCACCGGGCAGTGGGGGCAATCAGCCCCAGCATTTT
CASSPGSGGNQPQHF
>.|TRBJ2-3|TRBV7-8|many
TGTGCCAGCAGCTTAGTTGGGACCAAGTTCACAGATACGCAGTATTTT
CASSLVGTKFTDTQYF
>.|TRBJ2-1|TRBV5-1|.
TGCGCCAGCAGCATCTACAATGAGCAGCTCTTC
CASSIYNEQLF
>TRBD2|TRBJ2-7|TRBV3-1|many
TGTGCCAGCAGCTTAAAGCGGGGGGCCTACGAGCAGTACTTC
CASSLKRGAYEQYF
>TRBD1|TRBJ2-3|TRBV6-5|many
TGTGCCAGCAGTTACCGGGACAGGTCCACAGATACGCAGTATTTT
CASSYRDRSTDTQYF
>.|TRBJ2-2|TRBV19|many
TGTGCCAGTAGTTTCCCGACTAGTCCGACCGGGGAGCTGTTTTTT
CASSFPTSPTGELFF
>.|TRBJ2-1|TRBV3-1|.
TGTGCCAGCAGCCAAGATCTTAGGACTGGGCCATACAATGAGCAGTTCTTC
CASSQDLRTGPYNEQFF
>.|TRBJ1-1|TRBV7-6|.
TGTGCCAGCAGCTTAGCGTCGACTCAGGTATACACTGAAGCTTTCTTT
CASSLASTQVYTEAFF
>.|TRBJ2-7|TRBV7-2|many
TGTGCCAGCGAGACTACGCGTCAGGAGCAGTACTTC
CASETTRQEQYF
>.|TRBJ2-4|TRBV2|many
TGTGCCAGCAGCACCTGGGACACACTAGCCAAAAACATTCAGTACTTC
CASSTWDTLAKNIQYF
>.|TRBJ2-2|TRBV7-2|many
TGTGCCAGCAGCTTGTCGGGGATTCCGAACACCGGGGAGCTGTTTTTT
CASSLSGIPNTGELFF
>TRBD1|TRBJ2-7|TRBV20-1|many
TGCAGTGCTACCCTTATGTCAATGGGGACAGGGACGTACGAGCAGTACTTC
CSATLMSMGTGTYEQYF
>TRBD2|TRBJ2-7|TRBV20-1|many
TGCAGTGCTCTCGGACTAGCGGGAGAGGTGGTGCAGTACTTC
CSALGLAGEVVQYF
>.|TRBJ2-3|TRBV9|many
TGTGCCAGCAGCGGGGAGTTCCGAGATACGCAGTATTTT
CASSGEFRDTQYF
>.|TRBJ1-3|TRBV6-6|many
TGTGCCAGCAGCCGACAGATAAACTCTGGAAACACCATATATTTT
CASSRQINSGNTIYF
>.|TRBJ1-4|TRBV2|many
TGTGCCAGCGAGGGGACAACAGGCGGGGAAAAACTGTTTTTT
CASEGTTGGEKLFF
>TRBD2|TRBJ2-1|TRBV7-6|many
TGTGCCAGCAGCAAGGGACTAGCCGTAGGGGACAATGAGCAGTTCTTC
CASSKGLAVGDNEQFF
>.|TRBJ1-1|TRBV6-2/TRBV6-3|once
TGTGCCAGCAGTTACAACATTGGGAACACTGAAGCTTTCTTT
CASSYNIGNTEAFF
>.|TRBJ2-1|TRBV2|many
TGTGCCAGCTTCCTAGGAGGGTGGGAGCAGTTCTTC
CASFLGGWEQFF